This record covers a single T cell receptor beta chain. These data are taken from a study of control samples from healthy donors and cancer patients. Repertoires were generated with immunoSEQ multiplex PCR, while TCRdb's copy carries only in-frame clones and drops some. The profile shows approximately 170,000 clones, 80% to 95% of them singletons. The V end was cut by 1 base, the J end by 0 bases, with 10 bases between. Germline V gene lookup returns CDR1 LNHDA and CDR2 SQIVND (reference sequence). The CDR3 is 17 amino acids. This TCR was recovered from a woman aged 55-69 years in good health. J is TRBJ2-6 and V is TRBV19, with D unclear. The source material was blood. CDR3 loop: CASSIARRPSGANVLTF. Written as DNA, the CDR3 is TGTGCCAGTAGTATAGCGCGACGGCCCTCTGGGGCCAACGTCCTGACTTTC.